Below, one T cell receptor beta chain is given with its context. The V gene's germline CDR1 is GTSNPN and CDR2 SVGIG (reference sequence). The V and J ends lost 4 bases and 7 bases, in that order; junction bases with no gene match: 11. This CDR3 is built from 15 residues. This entry is derived from a study of control samples from healthy donors and cancer patients. TCRdb's copy holds only in-frame clones and misses some; the assay was immunoSEQ multiplex PCR. Of some 100,000 clones detected, about 90% appear once; the ten largest clones hold about 20%. This TCR was recovered from a woman aged 50 to 60 in good health. V usage is TRBV30 and J usage is TRBJ1-4; TRBD1 matches 8 bases. Material for sequencing was blood. The CDR3 region has the DNA TGTGCCTGGACCCTTCCCGCAGGGGGCTTTGAAAAACTGTTTTTT. This gives the protein CAWTLPAGGFEKLFF.